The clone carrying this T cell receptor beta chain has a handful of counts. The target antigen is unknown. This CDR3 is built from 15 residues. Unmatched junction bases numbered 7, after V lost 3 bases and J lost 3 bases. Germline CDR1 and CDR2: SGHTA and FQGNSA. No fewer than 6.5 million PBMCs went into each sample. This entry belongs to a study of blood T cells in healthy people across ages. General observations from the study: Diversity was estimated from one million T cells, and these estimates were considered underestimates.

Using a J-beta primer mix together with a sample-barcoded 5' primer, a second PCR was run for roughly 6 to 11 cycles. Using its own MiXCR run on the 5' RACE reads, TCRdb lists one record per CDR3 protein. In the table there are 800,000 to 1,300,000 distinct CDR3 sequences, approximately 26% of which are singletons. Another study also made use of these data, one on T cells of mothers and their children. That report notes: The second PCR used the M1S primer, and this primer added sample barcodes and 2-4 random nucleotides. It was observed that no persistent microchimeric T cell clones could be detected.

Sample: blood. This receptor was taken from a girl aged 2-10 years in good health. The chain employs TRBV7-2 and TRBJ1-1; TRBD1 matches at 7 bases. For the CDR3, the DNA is TGTGCCAGCAGCTTTCTAGGGGGCGTGTACACTGAAGCTTTCTTT. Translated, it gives CASSFLGGVYTEAFF.